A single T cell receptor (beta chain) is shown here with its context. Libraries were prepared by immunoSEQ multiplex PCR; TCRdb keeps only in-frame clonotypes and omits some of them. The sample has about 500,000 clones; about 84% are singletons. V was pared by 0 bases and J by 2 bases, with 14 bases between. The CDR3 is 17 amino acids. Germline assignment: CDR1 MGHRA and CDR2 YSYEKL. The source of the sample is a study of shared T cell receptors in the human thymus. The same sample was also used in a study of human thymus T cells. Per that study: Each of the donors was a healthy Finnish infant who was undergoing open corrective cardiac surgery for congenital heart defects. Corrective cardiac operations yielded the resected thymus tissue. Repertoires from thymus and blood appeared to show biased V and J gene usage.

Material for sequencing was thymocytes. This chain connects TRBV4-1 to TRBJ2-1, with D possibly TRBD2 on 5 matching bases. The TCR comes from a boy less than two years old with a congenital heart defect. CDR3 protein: CASSQDGLHGAYNEQFF. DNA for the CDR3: TGCGCCAGCAGCCAAGATGGGCTGCACGGGGCCTACAATGAGCAGTTCTTC.